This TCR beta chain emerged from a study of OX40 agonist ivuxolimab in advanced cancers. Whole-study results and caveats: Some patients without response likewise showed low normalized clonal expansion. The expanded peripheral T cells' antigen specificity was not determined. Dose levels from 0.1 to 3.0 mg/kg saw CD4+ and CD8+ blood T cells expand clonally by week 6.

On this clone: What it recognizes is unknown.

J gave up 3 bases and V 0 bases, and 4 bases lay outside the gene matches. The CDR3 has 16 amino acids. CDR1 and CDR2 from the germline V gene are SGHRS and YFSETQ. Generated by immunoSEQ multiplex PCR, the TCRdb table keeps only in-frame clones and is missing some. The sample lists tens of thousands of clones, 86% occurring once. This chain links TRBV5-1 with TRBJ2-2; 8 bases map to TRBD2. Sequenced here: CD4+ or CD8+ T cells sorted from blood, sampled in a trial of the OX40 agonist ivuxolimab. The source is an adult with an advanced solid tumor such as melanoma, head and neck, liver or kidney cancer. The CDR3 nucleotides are TGCGCCAGCAGCTTGGCCGGGAGGGCCGACACCGGGGAGCTGTTTTTT. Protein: CASSLAGRADTGELFF.